The entry below gives a single T cell receptor beta chain sequence along with its context. Its antigen remains unknown. This sample is part of a study of T cell responses to AZD1222 COVID-19 vaccine. Germline CDR1 is DFQATT and CDR2 is SNEGSKA (reference sequence). The V gene lost 3 bases and the J gene lost 1 base, with 9 bases spanning the gap. The length of the CDR3 is 13 residues. The table came from immunoSEQ multiplex PCR; TCRdb's copy has only in-frame clones and leaves some out. The sample lists over 50,000 clones; 70% to 80% were seen once. Whole-study findings and limits: The repertoires were collected only after the peak T cell response. Vaccine-associated CD4 TCRs spanned spike, dominant at 160-218 and 743-854. Possibly, clonal diversity was underestimated; donors were largely white British and included more females.

The receptor's source is an adult who received the AZD1222 COVID-19 vaccine. The sequencing here drew on peripheral blood, taken 28 days after the second AZD1222 dose. The rearrangement uses TRBV20-1 and TRBJ1-1; a possible D gene is TRBD1 (6 bases). The CDR3 is CSASRGPNTEAFF. As DNA, the CDR3 is TGCAGTGCTAGTCGGGGGCCGAACACTGAAGCTTTCTTT.